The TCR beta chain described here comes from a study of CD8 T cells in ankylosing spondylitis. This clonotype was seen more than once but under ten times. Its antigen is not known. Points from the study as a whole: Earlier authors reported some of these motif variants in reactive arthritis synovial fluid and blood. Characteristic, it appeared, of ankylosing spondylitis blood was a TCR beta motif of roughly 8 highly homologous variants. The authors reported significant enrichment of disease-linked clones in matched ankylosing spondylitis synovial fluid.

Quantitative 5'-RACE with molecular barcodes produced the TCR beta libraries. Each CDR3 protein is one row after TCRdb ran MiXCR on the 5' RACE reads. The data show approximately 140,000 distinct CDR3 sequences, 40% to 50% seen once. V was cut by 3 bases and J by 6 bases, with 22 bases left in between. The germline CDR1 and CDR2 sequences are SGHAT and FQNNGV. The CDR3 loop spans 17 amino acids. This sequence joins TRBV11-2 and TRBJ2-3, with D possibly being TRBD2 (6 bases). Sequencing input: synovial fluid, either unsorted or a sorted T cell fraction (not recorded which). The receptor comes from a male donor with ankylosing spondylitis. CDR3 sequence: CASSFVHPGLRVDTQYF. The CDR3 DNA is TGTGCCAGCAGCTTCGTACACCCGGGACTGCGAGTGGATACGCAGTATTTT. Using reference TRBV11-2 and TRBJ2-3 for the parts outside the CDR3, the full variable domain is EAGVAQSPRYKIIEKRQSVAFWCNPISGHATLYWYQQILGQGPKLLIQFQNNGVVDDSQLPKDRFSAERLKGVDSTLKIQPAKLEDSAVYLCASSFVHPGLRVDTQYFGPGTRLTVL.